A single TCR beta chain is shown here with its context. Per the study methods: By means of reference gene primer amplification, nucleated cell counts were estimated. Only in-frame clones appear in the TCRdb table, and some are missing; sequencing was by immunoSEQ multiplex PCR. V and J calls and clone size are copied from that table; D and trimming were computed from the DNA. The sample holds approximately 200,000 clones, 86% seen once. Germline CDR1 and CDR2: MDHEN and SYDVKM. Trimming cost V 11 bases and J 12 bases; bases outside gene matches: 14. CDR3 length equals 13 residues. Self-reported history from a screening survey and questionnaire set each donor's cohort. This sample is drawn from a study of blood T cell repertoires in COVID-19. Looking at the study overall: Samples of COVID-19 (acute and convalescent) were obtained from the United States, Italy and Spain.

Specimen: PBMCs or T cells enriched from blood (not recorded which). The J gene is TRBJ2-7, the V gene TRBV28, with TRBD2 matching 12 bases. This clonotype originated in a woman younger than 45 who had recovered from COVID-19. In nucleotides, the CDR3 is TGTGCCTCCACCGCCGGGACTAGCGGGCCGGGGTACTTC. Translation: CASTAGTSGPGYF.